The following is a TCR beta chain sequence with its context. These data belong to a study of blood T cell repertoires in COVID-19. Study-level background: COVID-19 samples, acute and convalescent, were from the United States, Italy and Spain. T cells, B-cell-depleted T cells, or PBMCs supplied cDNA or gDNA.

The CDR3 is 16 amino acids. V lost 1 base, J lost 4 bases, and 16 bases lay in between. The V gene's germline CDR1 is SEHNR and CDR2 FQNEAQ (reference sequence). Authors' data handling: Amplification with reference gene primers provided the estimates of nucleated cell counts. Method: immunoSEQ multiplex PCR; TCRdb's copy keeps in-frame clones and lacks some. The V and J calls and clone size come from that table; D and trimming were worked out from the DNA. Seen here are some 140,000 clones, roughly 90% observed once, and the top ten hold roughly 18%. The chain employs TRBV7-9 and TRBJ1-1, with a weak D call TRBD1 (6 bases). Sequenced material: peripheral blood. This TCR derives from a man in his forties or fifties with active or convalescent COVID-19. This CDR3 reads CASSLEPGEGGTEAFF. The CDR3 DNA follows: TGTGCCAGCAGCTTAGAGCCAGGGGAGGGCGGCACTGAAGCTTTCTTT.